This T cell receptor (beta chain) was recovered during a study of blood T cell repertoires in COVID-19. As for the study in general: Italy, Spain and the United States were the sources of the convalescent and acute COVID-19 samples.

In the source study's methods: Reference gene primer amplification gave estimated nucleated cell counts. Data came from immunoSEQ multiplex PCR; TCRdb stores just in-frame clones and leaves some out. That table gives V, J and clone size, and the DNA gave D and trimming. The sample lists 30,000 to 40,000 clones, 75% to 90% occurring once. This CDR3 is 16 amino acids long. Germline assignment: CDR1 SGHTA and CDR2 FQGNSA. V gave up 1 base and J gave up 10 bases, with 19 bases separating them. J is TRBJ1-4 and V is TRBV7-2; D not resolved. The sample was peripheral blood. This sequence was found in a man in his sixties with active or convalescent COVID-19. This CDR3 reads CASSLELGRSSGKLFF. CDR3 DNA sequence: TGTGCCAGCAGCTTAGAATTAGGGAGATCGTCCGGAAAACTGTTTTTT.